This record concerns one T cell receptor (beta chain) sequence. This record comes from a study of graft-versus-host responses after intestinal transplantation. Generated by immunoSEQ multiplex PCR, the TCRdb table keeps only in-frame clones and is missing some. The sample has tens of thousands of clones, approximately 89% seen once; the top ten hold roughly 5%. The CDR3 spans 14 residues. V lost 0 bases to trimming and J lost 3 bases, with 9 bases between them. The V gene's germline CDR1 is MNHEY and CDR2 SMNVEV (reference sequence). The source was PBMCs, collected about 63 days after intestinal transplantation. This clonotype was obtained from a human patient who received an intestinal transplant, so some T cells may come from the graft donor. The rearrangement links TRBV27 to TRBJ2-7; D perhaps matches TRBD1 (6 bases). CDR3 in amino acids: CASSLSYRDYEQYF. The CDR3 DNA is TGTGCCAGCAGTTTATCGTACAGGGACTACGAGCAGTACTTC.